This TCR beta chain was sequenced in a study of blood T cell repertoires in COVID-19. In germline, CDR1 is SNHLY, CDR2 FYNNEI. This CDR3 is built from 14 residues. With 7 bases removed from V and 7 bases from J, the gap between germline ends came to 18 bases. Clones were read by immunoSEQ multiplex PCR, and TCRdb kept only the in-frame ones, dropping some. The sample shows 90,000 to 120,000 clones, roughly nine tenths of them seen only once. The sequence was obtained from a human donor in a cohort sampled during active COVID-19. The sequenced sample was peripheral blood. The chain employs TRBV2 and TRBJ2-3; D is perhaps TRBD1 (6 bases). CDR3 sequence (DNA): TGTGCCAGCATTGGGATTACAGGGATTTATACGCAGTATTTT. Protein sequence: CASIGITGIYTQYF.